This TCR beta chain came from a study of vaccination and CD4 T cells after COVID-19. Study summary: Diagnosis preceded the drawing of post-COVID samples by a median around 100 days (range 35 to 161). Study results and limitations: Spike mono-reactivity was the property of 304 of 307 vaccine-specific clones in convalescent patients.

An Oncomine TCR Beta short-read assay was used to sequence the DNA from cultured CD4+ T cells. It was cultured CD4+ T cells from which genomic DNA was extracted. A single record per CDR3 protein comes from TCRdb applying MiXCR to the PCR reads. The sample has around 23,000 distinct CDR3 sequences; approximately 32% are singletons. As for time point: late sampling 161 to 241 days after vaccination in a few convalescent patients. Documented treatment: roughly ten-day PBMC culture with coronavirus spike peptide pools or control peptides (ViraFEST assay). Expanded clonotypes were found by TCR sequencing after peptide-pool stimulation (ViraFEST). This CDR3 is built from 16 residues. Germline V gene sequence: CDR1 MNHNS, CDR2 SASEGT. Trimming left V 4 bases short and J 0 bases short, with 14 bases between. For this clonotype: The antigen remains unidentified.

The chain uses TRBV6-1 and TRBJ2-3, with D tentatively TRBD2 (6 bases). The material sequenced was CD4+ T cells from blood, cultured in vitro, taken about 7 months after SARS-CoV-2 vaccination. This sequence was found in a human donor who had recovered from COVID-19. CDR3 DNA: TGTGCCAGCAGTGCCGGGATAGCGGCTAGCACAGATACGCAGTATTTT. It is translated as CASSAGIAASTDTQYF.